This TCR beta chain stems from a study of shared T cell receptors in the human thymus. Data came from immunoSEQ multiplex PCR; TCRdb stores just in-frame clones and leaves some out. The sample holds 500,000 to 850,000 clones, 87% seen once. Germline CDR1 is LGHNA and CDR2 is YSLEER. V was cut by 0 bases and J by 10 bases, with 9 bases left in between. The CDR3 length is 12 residues. The same data also contributed to another study, on human thymus T cells. That paper states: The thymus was resected at corrective cardiac surgery. Repertoires sampled from thymus and blood appeared biased in V and J gene usage. Related research examined unrelated individuals and reported that their thymic repertoires overlapped highly.

Specimen: thymocytes. This TCR was recovered from a boy younger than two with a congenital heart defect. The chain joins TRBV4-3 to TRBJ1-1; D possibly corresponds to TRBD1 (5 bases). CDR3 DNA sequence: TGCGCCAGCAGCCAAGAGGGGGGTGGAGCTTTCTTT. It encodes CASSQEGGGAFF.